A single sample is the source of the 29 T cell receptor beta chains below, sequenced in a study of cytomegalovirus exposure and HLA in healthy donors. Primers: 60 Vbeta forward and 13 Jbeta reverse. Assay: immunoSEQ multiplex PCR; the TCRdb copy retains only in-frame clones and omits some. This sample has about 140,000 clones; more than 60% occur once, and the top ten carry around 1.5%. Sequenced input: PBMCs. All receptors come from a female donor in good health and CMV-seronegative.

The chain uses TRBV30 and TRBJ1-1, with D possibly being TRBD1 (5 bases). V lost 0 bases and J 5 bases, leaving 16 bases between the germline ends. The germline CDR1 and CDR2 sequences are GTSNPN and SVGIG (reference sequence). The CDR3 is made up of 15 amino acids. The CDR3 DNA is TGTGCCTGGAGTGTATTTGGGGCGCGGGGGACTGAAGCTTTCTTT. The encoded protein is CAWSVFGARGTEAFF.

The chain links TRBV27 to TRBJ2-3; 8 bases map to TRBD2. This CDR3 has 18 residues. In germline, CDR1 is MNHEY, CDR2 SMNVEV (reference sequence). V was clipped by 4 bases and J by 3 bases; unmatched bases: 15. DNA of the CDR3: TGTGCCAGCAGTTCCCCGACGGGGGGGGGCCGCGGGACAGATACGCAGTATTTT. It translates to CASSSPTGGGRGTDTQYF.

This rearrangement joins TRBV7-2 to TRBJ1-5; D remains unclear. V lost 1 base and J 7 bases, leaving 11 bases between the germline ends. The CDR3 runs 14 residues. The germline gives CDR1 SGHTA, CDR2 FQGNSA. CDR3 loop: CASSLGGFGQPQHF. CDR3 bases: TGTGCCAGCAGCTTAGGAGGGTTCGGGCAGCCCCAGCATTTT.

The genes are TRBV7-2 and TRBJ2-5; 8 bases are a match to TRBD1. The DNA end favors TRBJ2-7, so the J call may be wrong. The length of the CDR3 is 15 residues. Per germline, CDR1 SGHTA and CDR2 FQGNSA. The CDR3: CASSFAPGQVYEQYF. The CDR3 region has the DNA TGTGCCAGCAGCTTTGCTCCGGGACAGGTCTACGAGCAGTACTTC.

V is TRBV27 and J is TRBJ1-1, with 7 bases matching TRBD1. With V trimmed by 5 bases and J by 3 bases, 9 bases remained unmatched. The germline gives CDR1 MNHEY, CDR2 SMNVEV (reference sequence). The CDR3 extends over 15 amino acids. The CDR3 here is CASSGEGARDTEAFF. CDR3 nucleotide sequence: TGTGCCAGCAGTGGTGAGGGGGCAAGGGACACTGAAGCTTTCTTT.

The rearrangement uses TRBV2 and TRBJ1-3, with a weak D call TRBD1 (6 bases). The germline gives CDR1 SNHLY, CDR2 FYNNEI. Trimming took off 7 bases at V and 3 bases at J, with 10 bases between the two ends. This CDR3 region has 13 residues. The CDR3 coding sequence is TGTGCCAGCAACAGGGTCAATGGAAACACCATATATTTT. Translated: CASNRVNGNTIYF.

V gene TRBV27 combines with J gene TRBJ2-7; D is perhaps TRBD2 (7 bases). From germline, CDR1 is MNHEY and CDR2 SMNVEV (reference sequence). This CDR3 is 15 amino acids long. Trimming shortened V by 4 bases and J by 7 bases, and 20 bases separated the two germline ends. CDR3 nucleotides: TGTGCCAGCAGTTATGAGGGGGGGAACCGGGGTGAGCAGTACTTC. It codes for CASSYEGGNRGEQYF.

CDR3 in DNA: TGTGCTAGTGGTTTGGCTCCCCTCCGGGACATGGCCCTCCACTTT. It is translated as CASGLAPLRDMALHF. The chain has TRBV12-5 and TRBJ1-6; D is possibly TRBD1 (6 bases). The CDR3 spans 15 residues. Trimming took 1 base from V and 14 from J, leaving 18 bases between them. CDR1 is LGHNT and CDR2 is FRNRAP in the germline V gene.

The sample holds a few counts of this clone. The chain recombines TRBV25-1 with TRBJ2-7; a possible D gene is TRBD2 (5 bases). The germline gives CDR1 MGHDK, CDR2 SYGVNS. Trimming pared 5 bases from V and 4 bases from J, leaving 6 bases between. The CDR3 runs 11 residues. In DNA, the CDR3 is TGTGCCAGCAGTCGGGATTACGAGCAGTACTTC. Translation gives CASSRDYEQYF.

The chain has TRBV19 and TRBJ2-1; 7 bases fit TRBD2. Germline CDR1 LNHDA, CDR2 SQIVND (reference sequence). V trimming: 8 bases; J trimming: 6 bases; junction bases outside the gene matches: 10. This CDR3 has 14 residues. CDR3 bases: TGTGCCAGTCGTCGGGCTAGCGGTTCCAATGAGCAGTTCTTC. Its translation: CASRRASGSNEQFF. Filled out from reference TRBV19 and TRBJ2-1, the complete variable domain reads DGGITQSPKYLFRKEGQNVTLSCEQNLNHDAMYWYRQDPGQGLRLIYYSQIVNDFQKGDIAEGYSVSREKKESFPLTVTSAQKNPTAFYLCASRRASGSNEQFFGPGTRLTVL.

The V gene is TRBV11-3, the J gene TRBJ1-5; D might be TRBD1 (5 bases). Germline lookup yields CDR1 SGHNT and CDR2 YENEEA. This CDR3 contains 13 residues. V lost 4 bases, J lost 5 bases, and 9 bases lay in between. CDR3 loop: CASSSGGDQPQHF. The DNA for the CDR3 is TGTGCCAGCAGCTCGGGAGGGGATCAGCCCCAGCATTTT.

The chain couples TRBV7-6 to TRBJ2-7; TRBD1 aligns across 9 bases. Germline-derived CDR1 and CDR2 are SGHVS and FNYEAQ. V trimming: 5 bases; J trimming: 3 bases; junction bases outside the gene matches: 11. This CDR3 is 16 amino acids long. CDR3 region: CASSPSLEGQGYEQYF. The CDR3 DNA is TGTGCCAGCAGCCCCAGTTTGGAGGGACAGGGCTACGAGCAGTACTTC. The full variable domain, rest sourced from reference TRBV7-6 and TRBJ2-7, is GAGVSQSPRYKVTKRGQDVALRCDPISGHVSLYWYRQALGQGPEFLTYFNYEAQQDKSGLPNDRFSAERPEGSISTLTIQRTEQRDSAMYRCASSPSLEGQGYEQYFGPGTRLTVT.

The rearrangement uses TRBV7-9 and TRBJ1-1; possible D gene TRBD1, 5 bases. V shed 8 bases and J shed 5 bases, with 15 bases lying between them. The CDR3 contains 13 residues. CDR1 is SEHNR and CDR2 is FQNEAQ in the germline V gene (reference sequence). CDR3 nucleotide sequence: TGTGCCAGCGATACCCAGGGAAGAACTGAAGCTTTCTTT. Protein sequence: CASDTQGRTEAFF.

This clone was seen more than once but under ten times. The chain recombines TRBV25-1 with TRBJ2-5; 8 bases line up with TRBD2. The ends lost 4 bases at V and 4 bases at J; junction bases unmatched: 5. Germline V gives CDR1 MGHDK, CDR2 SYGVNS. The CDR3 is made up of 14 amino acids. For the CDR3, the DNA is TGTGCCAGCAGTGTGTACGGGGGGGGAGAGACCCAGTACTTC. Translating it yields CASSVYGGGETQYF.

In its sample, this clone was seen a few times. This rearrangement joins TRBV5-1 to TRBJ2-7, with 11 positions matching TRBD2. V dropped 0 bases and J dropped 6; count of bases not matched to a gene: 5. The CDR3 covers 15 residues. Germline V gene lookup returns CDR1 SGHRS and CDR2 YFSETQ. The CDR3, as DNA: TGCGCCAGCAGCTTGGCTGGACTAGCGGGTGCCGAGCAGTACTTC. Residues: CASSLAGLAGAEQYF.

This clone was counted between two and nine times. This chain joins TRBV28 and TRBJ1-1; 8 nucleotides agree with TRBD1. CDR1 and CDR2 from the germline V gene are MDHEN and SYDVKM. CDR3 length: 13 residues. J was trimmed by 5 bases and V by 7 bases; bases with no gene match: 6. CDR3 bases: TGTGCCAGCACGGGGACAGGAGTAACTGAAGCTTTCTTT. It yields the protein CASTGTGVTEAFF.

This clone was observed a few times. V and J are TRBV14 and TRBJ1-1; 7 bases match TRBD1. From germline, CDR1 is SGHDN and CDR2 FVKESK. This CDR3 comprises 13 residues. V shed 1 base and J 4 bases; nucleotides not matched to a gene: 0. In DNA form, the CDR3 reads TGTGCCAGCAGCCAAGCAGGGGGCACTGAAGCTTTCTTT. Amino acid sequence: CASSQAGGTEAFF.

This sequence joins TRBV11-3 and TRBJ2-3; 10 bases fit TRBD2. J lost 0 bases, V lost 5 bases, and 11 bases had no gene match. From germline, CDR1 is SGHNT and CDR2 YENEEA. The CDR3 has 18 amino acids. For the CDR3, the DNA is TGTGCCAGCAGCCCTAGAGGTGGGGGACTAGCGAGCACAGATACGCAGTATTTT. Its translation is CASSPRGGGLASTDTQYF.

The count of this clone is one. The chain couples TRBV11-2 to TRBJ1-1; 7 positions agree with TRBD1. The CDR3 totals 17 residues. CDR1 is SGHAT, CDR2 FQNNGV, per germline. V lost 6 bases and J lost 6; bases outside the gene matches: 19. CDR3 sequence: CASSLRFGQGDMSEAFF. CDR3 DNA sequence: TGTGCCAGCAGTTTGAGGTTCGGGCAGGGGGATATGTCTGAAGCTTTCTTT.

The J gene is TRBJ2-7, the V gene TRBV25-1, with D possibly TRBD1 on 6 matching bases. V lost 4 bases and J lost 3, with 13 bases in between. In germline, CDR1 is MGHDK, CDR2 SYGVNS. This CDR3 is built from 14 residues. The CDR3 reads CASSASGRGYEQYF. The CDR3 nucleotides read TGTGCCAGCAGTGCCTCGGGCAGGGGCTACGAGCAGTACTTC.

The chain carries TRBV13 and TRBJ1-2; D is uncertain. The V end lost 3 bases, the J end lost 4 bases, and 18 bases lay between the germline ends. Germline V lookup: CDR1 PRHDT, CDR2 FYEKMQ (reference sequence). CDR3 size: 16 residues. The CDR3 is CASSFSLSVKIYGYTF. In nucleotides, the CDR3 is TGTGCCAGCAGCTTCTCCCTCAGCGTGAAGATCTATGGCTACACCTTC.

In this sample, this clone turned up a few times. The chain carries TRBV11-1 and TRBJ1-1; TRBD1 matches 7 bases. Germline assignment: CDR1 SGHAT and CDR2 FQDESV (reference sequence). The ends lost 6 bases at V and 5 bases at J; junction bases unmatched: 6. The CDR3 extends over 13 amino acids. This CDR3 is CASSYDRETEAFF. The DNA for the CDR3 is TGTGCCAGCAGTTATGACAGGGAGACTGAAGCTTTCTTT.

This clone was found a few times. CDR3 protein: CASSLSGGAAQYF. The CDR3, as DNA: TGTGCCAGCAGCCTCTCGGGGGGGGCAGCGCAGTATTTT. The J gene is TRBJ2-3, the V gene TRBV7-3, with TRBD2 matching 8 bases. This CDR3 has 13 amino acids. Germline CDR1 and CDR2: SGHTA and FQGTGA. After removal of 5 bases from V and 10 bases from J, the junction contained 8 bases not matched to a gene.

The gene calls are TRBV29-1 and TRBJ2-2; 7 positions match TRBD2. With 4 bases clipped from V and 7 bases from J, the junction kept 12 bases outside the gene matches. Per germline, CDR1 SQVTM and CDR2 ANQGSEA. This CDR3 is built from 15 residues. The CDR3 loop is CSVVLNGGRIGELFF. The CDR3 DNA is TGCAGCGTTGTCCTTAATGGCGGGAGAATCGGGGAGCTGTTTTTT.

The sample holds one count of this clone. This chain connects TRBV28 to TRBJ2-6; the D gene is possibly TRBD2 (6 bases). CDR3 length: 15 amino acids. The V and J ends lost 5 bases and 4 bases respectively, with 12 bases between them. CDR1 and CDR2 (germline): MDHEN, SYDVKM. CDR3 nucleotide sequence: TGTGCCAGCAGTCCAGGAGGGTCCGGGGCCAACGTCCTGACTTTC. This encodes CASSPGGSGANVLTF.

The rearrangement joins TRBV25-1 to TRBJ2-5; 9 nucleotides match TRBD1. Per the germline V gene, CDR1 is MGHDK and CDR2 is SYGVNS. The trim removed 1 base at V and 2 bases at J, leaving 5 bases unmatched. This CDR3 region has 16 residues. DNA of the CDR3: TGTGCCAGCAGTGAATCTGGGACAGGGTTACAAGAGACCCAGTACTTC. This sequence encodes CASSESGTGLQETQYF.

The rearrangement links TRBV19 to TRBJ1-5; weak D call: TRBD1 (5 bases). The CDR3 runs to 16 residues. V shed 5 bases and J shed 0 bases, with 14 bases lying between them. Germline V gene sequence: CDR1 LNHDA, CDR2 SQIVND (reference sequence). CDR3 loop: CASSDSTVYSNQPQHF. CDR3 nucleotide sequence: TGTGCCAGTAGTGATTCGACAGTATATAGCAATCAGCCCCAGCATTTT.

This sequence joins TRBV25-1 and TRBJ1-1; D is perhaps TRBD1 (6 bases). CDR3 length: 11 amino acids. Germline CDR1 MGHDK, CDR2 SYGVNS. V was cut by 4 bases and J by 14 bases, with 14 bases left in between. In DNA form, the CDR3 reads TGTGCCAGCAGTGCGGGCAGGGGTAAGTTCTTT. Its protein is CASSAGRGKFF.

This chain uses TRBV9 with TRBJ1-1; D is uncertain. The ends were cut back, 0 bases at V and 1 base at J, with 10 bases in the middle. The length of the CDR3 is 15 residues. Germline V gene lookup returns CDR1 SGDLS and CDR2 YYNGEE. In DNA form, the CDR3 reads TGTGCCAGCAGCGTAGCTTCAGGAGGGAACACTGAAGCTTTCTTT. Its protein product is CASSVASGGNTEAFF.